This TCR beta chain was identified during a study of cytomegalovirus exposure and HLA in healthy donors. The study, taken as a whole, reports: In a later analysis, TCR beta V- and J-gene trimming showed a link to a missense DCLRE1C variant.

In regard to this clone: What it binds is unknown.

The CDR3 covers 14 residues. The germline CDR1 and CDR2 sequences are LGHNA and YNFKEQ. The ends were cut back, 4 bases at V and 3 bases at J, with 9 bases in the middle. With 60 Vbeta and 13 Jbeta primers, the PCR was carried out. Data came from immunoSEQ multiplex PCR; TCRdb stores just in-frame clones and leaves some out. The table lists about 180,000 clones, 70% to 85% of them singletons. This chain uses TRBV4-2 with TRBJ2-2; possible D gene TRBD1, 6 bases. The receptor's source is a middle-aged woman in good health and CMV-seronegative. What was sequenced was PBMCs. CDR3 DNA sequence: TGTGCCAGCAGCCCCCCAGGGGACACCGGGGAGCTGTTTTTT. It codes for CASSPPGDTGELFF.